The entry below gives a single TCR beta chain sequence along with its context. This record comes from a study of blood T cell repertoires in COVID-19. Study overall: Samples came from the United States, Italy and Spain, spanning acute and convalescent COVID-19. Nucleic acid was either cDNA or gDNA, and it came from T cells, B-cell-depleted T cells, or PBMCs.

As handled by the study authors: Reference gene primer amplification yielded estimated nucleated cell counts. Method: immunoSEQ multiplex PCR; TCRdb's copy keeps in-frame clones and lacks some. The V and J calls and clone size come from that table; D and trimming were worked out from the DNA. Counted here are about 200,000 clones, approximately 86% occurring once; the ten biggest clones make up 0.65% to 0.85%. Germline V CDR1 and CDR2: LGHNA, YSLEER. J was trimmed by 2 bases and V by 3 bases; bases with no gene match: 7. The CDR3 is 16 amino acids. The rearrangement uses TRBV4-3 and TRBJ2-7; 10 bases line up with TRBD1. The sequenced sample consisted of peripheral blood. The receptor's source is a man aged 35 to 55 with acute or convalescent COVID-19. CDR3 sequence (DNA): TGCGCCAGCAGCCAGAAAGGGACAGGGGTTACCTACGAGCAGTACTTC. It yields the protein CASSQKGTGVTYEQYF.